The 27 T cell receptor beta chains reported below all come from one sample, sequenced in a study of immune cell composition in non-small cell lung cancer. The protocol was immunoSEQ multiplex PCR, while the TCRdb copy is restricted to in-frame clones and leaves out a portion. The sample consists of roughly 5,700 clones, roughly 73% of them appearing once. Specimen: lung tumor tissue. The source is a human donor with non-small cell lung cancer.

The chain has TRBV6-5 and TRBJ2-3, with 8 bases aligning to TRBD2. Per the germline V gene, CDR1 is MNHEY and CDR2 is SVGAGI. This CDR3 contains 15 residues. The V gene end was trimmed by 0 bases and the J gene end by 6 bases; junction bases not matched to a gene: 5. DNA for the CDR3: TGTGCCAGCAGTTACTCCGGGACTAGTACTGATACGCAGTATTTT. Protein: CASSYSGTSTDTQYF.

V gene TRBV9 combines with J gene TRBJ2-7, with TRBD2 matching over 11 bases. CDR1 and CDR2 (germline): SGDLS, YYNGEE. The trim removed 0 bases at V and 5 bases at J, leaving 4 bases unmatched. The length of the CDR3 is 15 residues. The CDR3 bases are TGTGCCAGCAGCGTAGCGTCTAGCGGGGGGAACGAGCAGTACTTC. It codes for CASSVASSGGNEQYF.

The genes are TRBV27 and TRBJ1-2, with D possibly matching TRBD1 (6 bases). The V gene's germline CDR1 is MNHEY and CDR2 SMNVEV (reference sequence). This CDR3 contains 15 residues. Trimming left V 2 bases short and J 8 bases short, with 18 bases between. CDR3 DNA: TGTGCCAGCAGTTTAGCGGGGGCATATCGTAGGGGCTACACCTTC. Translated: CASSLAGAYRRGYTF.

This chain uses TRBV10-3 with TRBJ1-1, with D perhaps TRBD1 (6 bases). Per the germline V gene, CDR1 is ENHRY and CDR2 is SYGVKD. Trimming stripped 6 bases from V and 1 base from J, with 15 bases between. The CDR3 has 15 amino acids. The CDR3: CAIRTEQGTNTEAFF. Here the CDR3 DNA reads TGTGCCATCAGAACCGAACAGGGTACGAACACTGAAGCTTTCTTT.

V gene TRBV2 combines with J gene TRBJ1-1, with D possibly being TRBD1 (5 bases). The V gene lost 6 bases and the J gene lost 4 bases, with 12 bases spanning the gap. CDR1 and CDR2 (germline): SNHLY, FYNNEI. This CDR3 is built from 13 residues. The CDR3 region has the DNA TGTGCCAGCAGACAGGAGCTAGGCACTGAAGCTTTCTTT. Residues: CASRQELGTEAFF.

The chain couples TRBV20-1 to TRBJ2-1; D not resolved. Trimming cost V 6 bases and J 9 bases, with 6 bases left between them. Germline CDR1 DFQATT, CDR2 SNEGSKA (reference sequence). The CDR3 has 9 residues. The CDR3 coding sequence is TGCAGTGCCGGAGTTGAGCAGTTCTTC. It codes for CSAGVEQFF.

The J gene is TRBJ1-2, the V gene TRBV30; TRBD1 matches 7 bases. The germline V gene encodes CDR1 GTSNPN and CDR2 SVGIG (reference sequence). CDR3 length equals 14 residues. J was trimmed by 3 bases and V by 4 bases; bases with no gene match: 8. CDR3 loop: CAWTTDRPYYGYTF. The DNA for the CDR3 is TGTGCCTGGACCACGGACAGGCCCTACTATGGCTACACCTTC.

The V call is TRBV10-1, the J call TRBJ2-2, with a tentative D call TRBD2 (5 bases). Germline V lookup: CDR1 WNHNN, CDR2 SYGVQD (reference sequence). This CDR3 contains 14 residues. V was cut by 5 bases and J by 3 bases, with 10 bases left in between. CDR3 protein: CASSLAGDTGELFF. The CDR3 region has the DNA TGCGCCAGCAGTCTAGCTGGAGACACCGGGGAGCTGTTTTTT.

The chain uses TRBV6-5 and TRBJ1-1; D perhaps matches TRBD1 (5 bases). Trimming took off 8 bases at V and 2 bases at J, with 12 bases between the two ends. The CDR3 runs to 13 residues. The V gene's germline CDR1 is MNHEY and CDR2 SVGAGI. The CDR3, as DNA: TGTGCCAGCGGGGGGGGAGATAACACTGAAGCTTTCTTT. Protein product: CASGGGDNTEAFF.

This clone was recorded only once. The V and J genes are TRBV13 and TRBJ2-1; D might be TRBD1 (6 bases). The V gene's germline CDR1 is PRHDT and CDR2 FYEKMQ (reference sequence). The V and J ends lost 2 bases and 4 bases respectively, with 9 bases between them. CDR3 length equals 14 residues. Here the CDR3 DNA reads TGTGCCAGCAGCTTAAGGACAGCGTACAATGAGCAGTTCTTC. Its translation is CASSLRTAYNEQFF.

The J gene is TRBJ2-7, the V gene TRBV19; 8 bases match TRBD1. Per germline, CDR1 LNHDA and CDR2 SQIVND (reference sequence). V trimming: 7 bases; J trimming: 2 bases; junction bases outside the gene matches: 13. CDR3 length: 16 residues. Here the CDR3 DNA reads TGTGCCAGTACCGTATCTAGCACAGGGGGAACCTACGAGCAGTACTTC. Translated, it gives CASTVSSTGGTYEQYF.

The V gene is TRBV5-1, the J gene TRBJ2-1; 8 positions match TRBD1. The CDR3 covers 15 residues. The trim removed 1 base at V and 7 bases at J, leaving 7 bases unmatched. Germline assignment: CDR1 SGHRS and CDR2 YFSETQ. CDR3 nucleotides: TGCGCCAGCAGCTTGTCCCAGGGGGCTTTAAATGAGCAGTTCTTC. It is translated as CASSLSQGALNEQFF.

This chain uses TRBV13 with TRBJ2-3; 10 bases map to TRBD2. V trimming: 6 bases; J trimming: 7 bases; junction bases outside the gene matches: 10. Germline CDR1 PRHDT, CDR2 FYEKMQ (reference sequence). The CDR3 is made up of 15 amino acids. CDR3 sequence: CASSYASGGVHTQYF. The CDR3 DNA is TGTGCCAGCAGTTACGCTAGCGGGGGTGTCCATACGCAGTATTTT.

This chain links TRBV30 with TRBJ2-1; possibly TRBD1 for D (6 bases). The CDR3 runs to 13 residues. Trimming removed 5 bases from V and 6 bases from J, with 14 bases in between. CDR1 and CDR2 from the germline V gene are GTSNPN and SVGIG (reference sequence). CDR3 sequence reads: CAWDPQGLNEQFF. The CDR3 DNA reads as TGTGCCTGGGATCCTCAGGGGCTCAATGAGCAGTTCTTC.

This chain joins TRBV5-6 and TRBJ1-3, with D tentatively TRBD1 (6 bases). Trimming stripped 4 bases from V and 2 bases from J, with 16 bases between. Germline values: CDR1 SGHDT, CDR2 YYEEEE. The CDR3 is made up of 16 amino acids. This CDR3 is CASSPNWGQAGNTIYF. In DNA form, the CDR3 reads TGTGCCAGCAGCCCCAATTGGGGGCAGGCTGGAAACACCATATATTTT. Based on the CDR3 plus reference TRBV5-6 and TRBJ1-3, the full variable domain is DAGVTQSPTHLIKTRGQQVTLRCSPKSGHDTVSWYQQALGQGPQFIFQYYEEEERQRGNFPDRFSGHQFPNYSSELNVNALLLGDSALYLCASSPNWGQAGNTIYFGEGSWLTVV.

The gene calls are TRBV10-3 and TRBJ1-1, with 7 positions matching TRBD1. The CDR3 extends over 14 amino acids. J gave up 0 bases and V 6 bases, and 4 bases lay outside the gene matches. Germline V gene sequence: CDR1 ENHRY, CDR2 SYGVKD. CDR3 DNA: TGTGCCATCAGCAAGGGACAGATGAACACTGAAGCTTTCTTT. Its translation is CAISKGQMNTEAFF.

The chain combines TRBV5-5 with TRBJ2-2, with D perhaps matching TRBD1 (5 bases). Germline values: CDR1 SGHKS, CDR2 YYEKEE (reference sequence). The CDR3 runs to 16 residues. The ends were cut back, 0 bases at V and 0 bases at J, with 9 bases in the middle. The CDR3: CASSLGPTANTGELFF. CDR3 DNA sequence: TGTGCCAGCAGCTTGGGACCGACAGCGAACACCGGGGAGCTGTTTTTT.

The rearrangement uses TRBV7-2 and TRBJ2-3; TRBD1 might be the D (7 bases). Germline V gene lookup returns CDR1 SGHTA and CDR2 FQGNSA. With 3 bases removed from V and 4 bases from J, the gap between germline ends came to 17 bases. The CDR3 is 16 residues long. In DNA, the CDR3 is TGTGCCAGCAGCTTCAGGGGGGAAAGGCCCCCAGATACGCAGTATTTT. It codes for CASSFRGERPPDTQYF. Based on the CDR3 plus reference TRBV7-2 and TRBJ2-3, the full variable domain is GAGVSQSPSNKVTEKGKDVELRCDPISGHTALYWYRQSLGQGLEFLIYFQGNSAPDKSGLPSDRFSAERTGGSVSTLTIQRTQQEDSAVYLCASSFRGERPPDTQYFGPGTRLTVL.

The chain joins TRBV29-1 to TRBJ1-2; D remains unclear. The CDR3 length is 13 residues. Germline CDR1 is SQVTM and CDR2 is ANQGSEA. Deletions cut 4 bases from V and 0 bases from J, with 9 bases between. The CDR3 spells CSVVGSPNYGYTF. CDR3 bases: TGCAGCGTTGTGGGCAGCCCTAACTATGGCTACACCTTC.

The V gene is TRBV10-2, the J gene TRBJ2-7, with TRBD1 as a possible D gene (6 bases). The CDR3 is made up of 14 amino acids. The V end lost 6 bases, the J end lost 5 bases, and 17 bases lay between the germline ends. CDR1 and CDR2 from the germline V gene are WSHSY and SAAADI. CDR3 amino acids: CASRATGSGNEQYF. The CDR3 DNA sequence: TGCGCCAGCAGGGCGACAGGAAGTGGGAACGAGCAGTACTTC.

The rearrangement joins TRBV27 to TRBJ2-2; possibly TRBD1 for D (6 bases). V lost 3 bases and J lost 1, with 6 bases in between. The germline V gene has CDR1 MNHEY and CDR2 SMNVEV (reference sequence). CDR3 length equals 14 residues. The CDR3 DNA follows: TGTGCCAGCAGTTTGGGACAGAACACCGGGGAGCTGTTTTTT. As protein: CASSLGQNTGELFF.

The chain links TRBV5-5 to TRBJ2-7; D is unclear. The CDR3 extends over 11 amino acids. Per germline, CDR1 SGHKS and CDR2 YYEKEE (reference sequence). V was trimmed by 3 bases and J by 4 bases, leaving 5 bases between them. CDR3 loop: CASSSLYEQYF. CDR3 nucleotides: TGTGCCAGCAGCTCGCTATACGAGCAGTACTTC.

The DNA of the CDR3 is TGTGCCAGCTCACGGACTAGCGAGTCGCCCGAGCAGTACTTC. Translating it yields CASSRTSESPEQYF. The V and J genes are TRBV18 and TRBJ2-7; the match to TRBD2 covers 9 bases. Germline CDR1 KGHSH, CDR2 LQKENI. There are 14 residues in the CDR3. The V and J ends lost 4 bases and 6 bases, in that order; junction bases with no gene match: 7.

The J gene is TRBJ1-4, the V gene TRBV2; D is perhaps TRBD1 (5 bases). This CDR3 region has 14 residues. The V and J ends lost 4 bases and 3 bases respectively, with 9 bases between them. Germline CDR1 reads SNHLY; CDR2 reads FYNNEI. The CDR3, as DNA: TGTGCCAGCAGTGTAGTAGGGGCTAATGAAAAACTGTTTTTT. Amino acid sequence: CASSVVGANEKLFF.

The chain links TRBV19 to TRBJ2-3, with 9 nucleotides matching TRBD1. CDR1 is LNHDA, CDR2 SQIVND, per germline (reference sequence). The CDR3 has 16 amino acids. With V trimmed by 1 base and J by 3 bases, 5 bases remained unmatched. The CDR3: CASSIVLTGGTDTQYF. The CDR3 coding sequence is TGTGCCAGTAGTATAGTCTTGACAGGGGGGACAGATACGCAGTATTTT.

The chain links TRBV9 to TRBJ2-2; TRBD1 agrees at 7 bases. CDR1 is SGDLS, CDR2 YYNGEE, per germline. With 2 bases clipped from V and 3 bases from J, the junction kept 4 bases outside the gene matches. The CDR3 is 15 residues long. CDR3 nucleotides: TGTGCCAGCAGCGTCGGGACAGAGTACACCGGGGAGCTGTTTTTT. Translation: CASSVGTEYTGELFF.

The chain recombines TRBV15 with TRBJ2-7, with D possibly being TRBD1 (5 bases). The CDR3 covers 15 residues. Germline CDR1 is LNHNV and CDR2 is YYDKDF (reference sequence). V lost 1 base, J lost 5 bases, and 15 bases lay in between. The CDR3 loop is CATSRGQGQSNEQYF. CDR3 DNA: TGTGCCACCAGCAGAGGTCAGGGCCAGAGCAACGAGCAGTACTTC.